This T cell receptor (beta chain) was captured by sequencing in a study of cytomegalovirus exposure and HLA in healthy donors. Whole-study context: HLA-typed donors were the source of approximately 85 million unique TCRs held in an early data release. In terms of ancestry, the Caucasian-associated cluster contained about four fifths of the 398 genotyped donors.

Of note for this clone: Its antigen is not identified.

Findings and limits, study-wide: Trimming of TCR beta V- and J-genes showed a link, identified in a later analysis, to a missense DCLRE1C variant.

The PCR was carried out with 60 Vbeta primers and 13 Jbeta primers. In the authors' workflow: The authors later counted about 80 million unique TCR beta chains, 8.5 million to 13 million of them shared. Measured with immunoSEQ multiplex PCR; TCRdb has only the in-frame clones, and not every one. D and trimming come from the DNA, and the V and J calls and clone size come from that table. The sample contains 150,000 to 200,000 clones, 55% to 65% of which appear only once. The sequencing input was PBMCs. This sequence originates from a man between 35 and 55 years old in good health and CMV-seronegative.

Written as DNA, the CDR3 is TGCGCCAGCAGCTTGGCGACTAGCCGCCTCCGAGATTATAACAATGAGCAGTTCTTC. Residues: CASSLATSRLRDYNNEQFF. The chain carries TRBV5-1 and TRBJ2-1; 7 nucleotides line up with TRBD2. CDR3 size: 19 residues. V was pared by 0 bases and J by 5 bases, with 17 bases of the junction left unmatched. The germline gives CDR1 SGHRS, CDR2 YFSETQ.